A selection of T cell receptor beta chains follows, all from one sample in a study of OX40 agonist ivuxolimab in advanced cancers. Clones were read by immunoSEQ multiplex PCR, and TCRdb kept only the in-frame ones, dropping some. In the table there are 50,000 to 75,000 clones, just over 90% of which are singletons. This specimen was CD4+ or CD8+ T cells sorted from blood, taken in a trial of the OX40 agonist ivuxolimab. The receptors here all came from an adult with an advanced solid tumor such as melanoma, head and neck, liver or kidney cancer. Both conserved end residues are part of each CDR3. The order of the fields is V gene, J gene, clone size, D gene, CDR3 protein, CDR3 DNA. D genes are given only for firm matches. For some rows the clone size is stated as once, few or many, or as a class when expanded; others skip it.

>TRBV2|TRBJ1-4|.|TRBD1
CASSTGGFGTNEKLFF
TGTGCCAGCAGTACAGGGGGCTTCGGAACTAATGAAAAACTGTTTTTT
>TRBV21-1|TRBJ2-7|.|.
CASSPRGSYYEQYF
TGTGCCAGCAGCCCCCGGGGCAGCTACTACGAGCAGTACTTC
>TRBV5-6|TRBJ2-7|.|.
CASSTRPAEQYF
TGTGCCAGCAGCACCAGACCTGCCGAGCAGTACTTC
>TRBV6-5|TRBJ2-5|.|TRBD1
CASSKTGGAGETQYF
TGTGCCAGCAGTAAGACAGGGGGCGCGGGAGAGACCCAGTACTTC
>TRBV18|TRBJ2-1|.|.
CASSPTFERRGYNEQFF
TGTGCCAGCTCACCAACCTTTGAAAGACGAGGGTACAATGAGCAGTTCTTC
>TRBV6-1|TRBJ1-4|.|.
CASSEVTHNEKLFF
TGTGCCAGCAGTGAGGTAACGCATAATGAAAAACTGTTTTTT
>TRBV13|TRBJ2-2|.|.
CASSPLGGTNTGELFF
TGTGCCAGCAGCCCCCTAGGGGGTACGAACACCGGGGAGCTGTTTTTT
>TRBV9|TRBJ1-2|.|.
CASSVGGKGGYGYTF
TGTGCCAGCAGCGTAGGAGGTAAAGGGGGCTATGGCTACACCTTC
>TRBV5-6|TRBJ1-3|.|.
CASSLSSEGPISGNTIYF
TGTGCCAGCAGCTTATCAAGTGAGGGACCCATTTCTGGAAACACCATATATTTT
>TRBV11-2|TRBJ2-5|.|.
CASSLGGQGGETQYF
TGTGCCAGCAGCTTAGGCGGACAGGGAGGGGAGACCCAGTACTTC
>TRBV7-6|TRBJ2-7|.|.
CASSLAGSIYEQYF
TGTGCCAGCAGCTTAGCGGGCAGTATCTACGAGCAGTACTTC
>TRBV6-5|TRBJ2-5|once|.
CASSSPGEETQYF
TGTGCCAGCAGTTCCCCAGGGGAAGAGACCCAGTACTTC
>TRBV5-6|TRBJ1-5|.|.
CASSLGGGGHQPQHF
TGTGCCAGCAGCTTGGGAGGGGGTGGGCATCAGCCCCAGCATTTT
>TRBV7-9|TRBJ2-1|.|TRBD2
CASTSGGAEIEQFF
TGTGCCAGCACCAGCGGGGGGGCCGAGATTGAGCAGTTCTTC